One and the same sample provided the 29 T cell receptor beta chains below, sequenced in a study of blood T cell repertoires in COVID-19. Repertoires were generated with immunoSEQ multiplex PCR, while TCRdb's copy carries only in-frame clones and drops some. The repertoire holds about 210,000 clones, with over 75% as singletons. Sequencing was carried out using peripheral blood. The source is a woman in her 40s with acute or convalescent COVID-19.

The V gene is TRBV6-5, the J gene TRBJ1-6, with 7 bases aligning to TRBD1. The junction had 10 bases not matched to a gene; V was cut back by 6 bases and J by 8 bases. CDR1 and CDR2 from the germline V gene are MNHEY and SVGAGI. This CDR3 is 15 amino acids long. For the CDR3, the DNA is TGTGCCAGCAGGCCCGGGACAGACTTTTATTCACCCCTCCACTTT. This codes for CASRPGTDFYSPLHF.

This clone has only one observation. This chain connects TRBV7-8 to TRBJ2-3; 12 nucleotides line up with TRBD2. The V gene's germline CDR1 is SGHVS and CDR2 FQNEAQ. The CDR3 has 18 amino acids. Trimming removed 1 base from V and 2 bases from J; junction bases left unmatched: 7. The CDR3 sequence: CASSLGTSGETVTDTQYF. In DNA form, the CDR3 reads TGTGCCAGCAGCTTAGGGACTAGCGGGGAGACGGTCACAGATACGCAGTATTTT.

The chain has TRBV7-2 and TRBJ1-2, with 8 bases lining up with TRBD1. The CDR3 covers 16 residues. J lost 6 bases, V lost 2 bases, and 11 bases had no gene match. The germline gives CDR1 SGHTA, CDR2 FQGNSA. CDR3 nucleotides: TGTGCCAGCAGCTTATACAGGGGGGTCGCCTTGGATGGCTACACCTTC. This gives the protein CASSLYRGVALDGYTF.

This chain links TRBV6-1 with TRBJ1-2, with no clear D. V was cut by 1 base and J by 2 bases, with 8 bases left in between. The CDR3 extends over 14 amino acids. Germline V gene lookup returns CDR1 MNHNS and CDR2 SASEGT. CDR3 nucleotide sequence: TGTGCCAGCAGTGAAGGGCAGCGAAACTATGGCTACACCTTC. Protein: CASSEGQRNYGYTF.

The V call is TRBV24-1, the J call TRBJ2-3; 7 bases match TRBD2. The CDR3 has 14 amino acids. With V trimmed by 3 bases and J by 3 bases, 2 bases remained unmatched. CDR1 is KGHDR, CDR2 SFDVKD, per germline. The CDR3 DNA follows: TGTGCCACCAGTGATGCCGGGGGGACAGATACGCAGTATTTT. As protein: CATSDAGGTDTQYF.

V is TRBV6-5 and J is TRBJ1-2, with D perhaps matching TRBD1 (5 bases). This CDR3 region has 15 residues. V was trimmed by 0 bases and J by 8 bases, leaving 16 bases between them. CDR1 and CDR2 (germline): MNHEY, SVGAGI. CDR3 amino acids: CASSYSMARARGYTF. CDR3 in DNA: TGTGCCAGCAGTTACTCAATGGCCAGGGCGAGGGGCTACACCTTC.

The chain uses TRBV7-8 and TRBJ1-1; the D is unclear. This CDR3 spans 16 amino acids. V was clipped by 5 bases and J by 4 bases, with 20 bases between them. Germline V gene sequence: CDR1 SGHVS, CDR2 FQNEAQ. CDR3 residues: CASSPTWWAEGTEAFF. In nucleotides, the CDR3 is TGTGCCAGCAGCCCAACTTGGTGGGCGGAGGGCACTGAAGCTTTCTTT.

V is TRBV10-2 and J is TRBJ1-1, with D possibly TRBD1 on 5 matching bases. Germline assignment: CDR1 WSHSY and CDR2 SAAADI. CDR3 length: 14 residues. The V end lost 0 bases, the J end lost 11 bases, and 16 bases lay between the germline ends. CDR3 nucleotides: TGCGCCAGCAGTGAGTCGGTCGGGGGGATGGGCGCTTTCTTT. Its translation is CASSESVGGMGAFF.

CDR3 DNA: TGCGCCAGCAGTGAGTCGAGGTACTATGGCTACACCTTC. This codes for CASSESRYYGYTF. The chain joins TRBV10-1 to TRBJ1-2; D call uncertain. The CDR3 contains 13 residues. V was shortened by 0 bases and J by 3 bases, with 5 bases between the two germline ends. Germline V CDR1 and CDR2: WNHNN, SYGVQD (reference sequence).

V usage is TRBV30 and J usage is TRBJ2-3; D perhaps matches TRBD2 (5 bases). The V and J ends lost 3 bases and 4 bases respectively, with 8 bases between them. The germline gives CDR1 GTSNPN, CDR2 SVGIG (reference sequence). The CDR3 extends over 12 amino acids. For the CDR3, the DNA is TGTGCCTGGAGGGAGGTGGCAGATACGCAGTATTTT. It specifies CAWREVADTQYF.

The rearrangement joins TRBV5-1 to TRBJ2-5; D remains ambiguous. Germline lookup yields CDR1 SGHRS and CDR2 YFSETQ. V was shortened by 2 bases and J by 4 bases, with 12 bases between the two germline ends. This CDR3 is 14 amino acids long. The CDR3 region is CASSFGQSGETQYF. The CDR3, as DNA: TGCGCCAGCAGCTTTGGCCAATCGGGAGAGACCCAGTACTTC. Complete variable domain (other parts from reference TRBV5-1 and TRBJ2-5): KAGVTQTPRYLIKTRGQQVTLSCSPISGHRSVSWYQQTPGQGLQFLFEYFSETQRNKGNFPGRFSGRQFSNSRSEMNVSTLELGDSALYLCASSFGQSGETQYFGPGTRLLVL.

V usage is TRBV9 and J usage is TRBJ2-1, with 11 bases matching TRBD2. The germline V gene has CDR1 SGDLS and CDR2 YYNGEE. J was trimmed by 10 bases and V by 3 bases; bases with no gene match: 6. This CDR3 contains 14 residues. The CDR3 reads CASSGSGGAREQFF. The CDR3 region has the DNA TGTGCCAGCAGCGGTAGCGGGGGGGCCAGGGAGCAGTTCTTC.

The chain has TRBV4-1 and TRBJ1-2, with TRBD1 as a possible D gene (5 bases). The germline V and J ends were trimmed by 3 bases and 4 bases, with 15 bases remaining between them. Per germline, CDR1 MGHRA and CDR2 YSYEKL. The CDR3 runs to 15 residues. The CDR3: CASSQPGGLIYGYTF. In DNA, the CDR3 is TGCGCCAGCAGCCAGCCCGGGGGTTTGATCTATGGCTACACCTTC.

The genes are TRBV9 and TRBJ1-6; maybe TRBD1 (6 bases). This CDR3 is built from 17 residues. Germline CDR1 is SGDLS and CDR2 is YYNGEE. V was shortened by 4 bases and J by 0 bases, with 14 bases between the two germline ends. The chain's CDR3 is CASSPTTGLSYNSPLHF. CDR3 DNA sequence: TGTGCCAGCAGCCCTACCACAGGGCTCTCCTATAATTCACCCCTCCACTTT.

V and J are TRBV7-9 and TRBJ2-1; TRBD1 matches at 8 bases. The CDR3 loop spans 18 amino acids. Germline V gene sequence: CDR1 SEHNR, CDR2 FQNEAQ (reference sequence). V lost 1 base to trimming and J lost 2 bases; unmatched junction nucleotides: 10. This CDR3 is CASSLDRGTGETYNEQFF. Written as DNA, the CDR3 is TGTGCCAGCAGCTTAGACCGAGGGACAGGAGAGACCTACAATGAGCAGTTCTTC. The variable domain in full, completed from reference TRBV7-9 and TRBJ2-1, reads DTGVSQNPRHKITKRGQNVTFRCDPISEHNRLYWYRQTLGQGPEFLTYFQNEAQLEKSRLLSDRFSAERPKGSFSTLEIQRTEQGDSAMYLCASSLDRGTGETYNEQFFGPGTRLTVL.

V gene TRBV12-3 or TRBV12-4 combines with J gene TRBJ1-2; D uncertain. Trimming stripped 2 bases from V and 5 bases from J, with 9 bases between. The CDR3 has 13 amino acids. As DNA, the CDR3 is TGTGCCAGCAGTTTAAACAGTTATTATGGCTACACCTTC. Amino acids: CASSLNSYYGYTF.

This clone was counted once. The chain carries TRBV3-1 (or the pseudogene TRBV3-2) and TRBJ1-1; a weak D match, TRBD1 (6 bases). Trimming cost V 3 bases and J 9 bases, with 14 bases left between them. This CDR3 contains 13 residues. CDR1 is LGHDT, CDR2 YNNKEL, per germline (reference sequence). In nucleotides, the CDR3 is TGTGCCAGCAGCCAGGGGGCAGGCGGCCAAGCTTTCTTT. Protein product: CASSQGAGGQAFF.

This clone has just one count. The gene calls are TRBV30 and TRBJ2-4; D is uncertain. Trimming pared 2 bases from V and 7 bases from J, leaving 18 bases between. The CDR3 contains 15 residues. Per the germline V gene, CDR1 is GTSNPN and CDR2 is SVGIG (reference sequence). As DNA, the CDR3 is TGTGCCTGGAGTAAGGTAAACAGCCGGTCTAACATTCAGTACTTC. Its protein is CAWSKVNSRSNIQYF.

A single count supports this clone. The genes are TRBV10-3 and TRBJ2-3; maybe TRBD1 (5 bases). Germline V gene sequence: CDR1 ENHRY, CDR2 SYGVKD. The V end was cut by 5 bases, the J end by 0 bases, with 12 bases between. The CDR3 has 15 amino acids. The CDR3 region is CAISLQDTSTDTQYF. CDR3 coding DNA: TGTGCCATCAGTTTACAGGATACTAGCACAGATACGCAGTATTTT.

The V gene is TRBV20-1, the J gene TRBJ1-1, with D unclear. The germline V gene has CDR1 DFQATT and CDR2 SNEGSKA (reference sequence). The CDR3 covers 16 residues. V was shortened by 3 bases and J by 1 base, with 18 bases between the two germline ends. CDR3 loop: CSASPVWRTWNTEAFF. The CDR3 nucleotides read TGCAGTGCTAGTCCTGTTTGGAGGACCTGGAACACTGAAGCTTTCTTT.

This clone was counted between two and nine times. This rearrangement joins TRBV18 to TRBJ1-1; tentatively, D is TRBD1 (6 bases). There are 14 residues in the CDR3. With 1 base removed from V and 1 base from J, the gap between germline ends came to 7 bases. Germline V lookup: CDR1 KGHSH, CDR2 LQKENI. CDR3 loop: CASSPRGQNTEAFF. The CDR3 region has the DNA TGTGCCAGCTCACCACGGGGACAGAACACTGAAGCTTTCTTT.

Here the CDR3 reads CASSDQLTGYPLETQYF. CDR3 bases: TGTGCCAGCAGTGACCAACTTACGGGATACCCTTTGGAGACCCAGTACTTC. The rearrangement joins TRBV2 to TRBJ2-5; D perhaps matches TRBD2 (5 bases). Deletions cut 3 bases from V and 5 bases from J, with 22 bases between. The CDR3 consists of 17 residues. In germline, CDR1 is SNHLY, CDR2 FYNNEI.

The V call is TRBV10-2, the J call TRBJ2-5, with 8 bases fitting TRBD2. V trimming: 7 bases; J trimming: 7 bases; junction bases outside the gene matches: 17. CDR1 and CDR2 (germline): WSHSY, SAAADI. This CDR3 region has 16 residues. The CDR3 sequence is CASNLRGLAGLGTQYF. The CDR3, as DNA: TGCGCCAGCAACCTACGAGGACTAGCCGGTTTGGGGACCCAGTACTTC.

The CDR3 nucleotides read TGTGCCAGCACTCAGACAGGGAGCAATCAGCCCCAGCATTTT. Its translation is CASTQTGSNQPQHF. V gene TRBV2 combines with J gene TRBJ1-5, with 7 positions matching TRBD1. Germline V CDR1 and CDR2: SNHLY, FYNNEI. The CDR3 loop spans 14 amino acids. Germline trimming cut 7 bases from V and 1 base from J; bases unmatched to any gene: 4.

This chain links TRBV5-1 with TRBJ2-1; 8 nucleotides match TRBD1. CDR3 length equals 14 residues. Germline V lookup: CDR1 SGHRS, CDR2 YFSETQ. V trimming: 5 bases; J trimming: 5 bases; junction bases outside the gene matches: 6. The CDR3 coding sequence is TGCGCCAGCAGGTCCCAGGGGGCCAACAATGAGCAGTTCTTC. Translated, it gives CASRSQGANNEQFF.

The chain is built from TRBV12-5 and TRBJ2-7, with 14 bases matching TRBD2. CDR1 LGHNT and CDR2 FRNRAP come from the germline V gene. The trim removed 0 bases at V and 4 bases at J, leaving 8 bases unmatched. The CDR3 length is 18 residues. CDR3: CASGLVRLAGGLKYEQYV. The DNA of the CDR3 is TGTGCTAGTGGTTTGGTACGACTAGCGGGGGGGCTGAAGTACGAGCAGTACGTC.

The rearrangement joins TRBV10-2 to TRBJ2-3; TRBD2 aligns across 10 bases. The germline gives CDR1 WSHSY, CDR2 SAAADI. J gave up 0 bases and V 4 bases, and 13 bases lay outside the gene matches. The CDR3 runs 19 residues. CDR3 amino acids: CASSGPWASGGLSTDTQYF. The CDR3, as DNA: TGCGCCAGCAGTGGCCCATGGGCTAGCGGGGGCCTAAGCACAGATACGCAGTATTTT.

This chain links TRBV5-6 with TRBJ1-5, with D tentatively TRBD1 (6 bases). The CDR3 sequence is 16 residues long. Deletions cut 4 bases from V and 2 bases from J, with 16 bases between. Germline CDR1 is SGHDT and CDR2 is YYEEEE. CDR3 residues: CASSPSGRGGNQPQHF. The CDR3 DNA reads TGTGCCAGCAGCCCTTCGGGCAGGGGAGGCAATCAGCCCCAGCATTTT.

The chain joins TRBV5-5 to TRBJ2-2; D gene ambiguous. The CDR3 totals 16 residues. Germline assignment: CDR1 SGHKS and CDR2 YYEKEE (reference sequence). Trimming shortened V by 2 bases and J by 2 bases, and 13 bases separated the two germline ends. The CDR3 DNA reads TGTGCCAGCAGCTTCGGGTTGCAGCACAACACCGGGGAGCTGTTTTTT. Amino acids: CASSFGLQHNTGELFF.